Described below is a single T cell receptor (beta chain) sequence and its context. This clonotype was recorded at least ten times. Its antigen is currently not known. Qualities for individual bases were not recorded, and no much larger clone is one base off. This sample is part of a study of T cells in Graves' hyperthyroidism and ophthalmopathy (dated by TCRdb to between 2019 and 2020). With respect to the entire study: Peripheral blood samples were taken at initial diagnosis, before any treatment was given. A discovery cohort of around 100 patients, approximately 45 with Graves' ophthalmopathy and more than 55 with stable Graves' hyperthyroidism, was used to find distinguishing TCR V-J signatures. Whether ophthalmopathy could be predicted prospectively was tested in an independent validation cohort made up of about 18 hyperthyroidism patients plus 17 patients who later progressed to ophthalmopathy. For training and testing, the 100 patients in the discovery cohort were randomly divided in a 7:3 ratio. The study also compared thyroid tissue and blood T-cell repertoires from roughly 6 Graves' hyperthyroidism patients. Following sampling, methimazole starting at 30 mg daily was given to hyperthyroidism patients, and high-dose intravenous methylprednisolone was given to ophthalmopathy patients. According to the paper, TCR Vbeta CDR3 sequencing was carried out on around 140 peripheral blood samples, which came from some 41 ophthalmopathy, 75 or so hyperthyroidism and around 17 progressor patients.

Stable Graves' hyperthyroidism was defined as the absence of progression to ophthalmopathy over 18 months of follow-up. Hyperthyroidism patients were aged 18 to 65 years and newly diagnosed, with disease duration of less than 2 months. Any patient with an uncontrolled infection, another autoimmune disease, pregnancy or lactation was excluded. Diagnoses relied on clinical symptoms, serum thyroxine and TRAb, thyroid ultrasound and orbital computed tomography. PBMCs were isolated from roughly 10 ml of fresh peripheral blood by Ficoll-Paque density gradient centrifugation. Trizol reagent was used to extract total RNA, and RNA quality was then checked on an Agilent 2100 Bioanalyzer. CDR1 DFQATT and CDR2 SNEGSKA were looked up in the germline V gene (reference sequence). Trimming costs V 0 bases and J 6 bases, and their ends lie 12 bases apart. The CDR3 goes from the cysteine to the phenylalanine over 14 residues. The DNA shown is the 42-base CDR3, in frame from base 1.

TCR beta CDR3 regions were amplified from RNA transcripts. The first round of RT-PCR for the TCR CDR3 was performed with the HTBI primer set and the Qiagen OneStep RT-PCR kit. The libraries were constructed in a second round of multiplex PCR and then size-selected and purified. The libraries were sequenced on an Illumina HiSeq2000 using paired-end 100 bp reads. In the paper's pipeline: SOAPnuke was used to process the raw data, removing reads that contained adapters or uncalled bases, had a mean Phred below 15, or lacked an exact match to the constant primer or identifier. COPE v1.2.5 was used to merge high-quality paired reads, and clonotypes were defined as unique nucleotide sequences. MiTCR v1.1 was used to align the clonotypes against IMGT TRBV, TRBD and TRBJ reference segments. Only V-J combinations with frequency above 0.0001, covering 99.2% of repertoires, were analysed. The TCS score was defined as F50 (clonal expansion) divided by E x V (chaos), with BLOSUM62-based TCRdist calculated between CDR3 peptides within each V-J. Welch's t-statistics and random forest reduced fewer than 600 V-J features to roughly 13, which were used in a naive Bayes classifier (R e1071). TCRdb took the public reads, trimmed them with fastp at Q25, ran MiXCR for clone calling and kept in-frame beta chains. Under each unique CDR3 protein, matching rows form one entry showing the most common genes and DNA. The V and J calls were not made by the authors but by TCRdb's processing. For this sample the table gives roughly 350,000 distinct CDR3 sequences, of which around 13% were detected only once. Of the sample, around 24% falls within the top ten clones.

The paper's findings and limits, for the study overall: No statistical method was used to set the sample size in advance, and investigators knew the group allocation. During validation, the model predicted progression to ophthalmopathy a median of about 5.9 months ahead of onset, with almost 71% sensitivity and around 72% specificity. In cross-validation, a model built on a 13 V-J signature told ophthalmopathy apart from stable hyperthyroidism with about 90% sensitivity and around 84% specificity, and in testing the same model reached 80%/75%. Most expanded thyroid clonotypes (frequency above 0.001) were also detected in blood, suggesting blood repertoires may reflect thyroid immune responses.

Material for sequencing was blood. The receptor was isolated from a woman aged 25-40 years with Graves' hyperthyroidism. The sequence links TRBV20-1 to TRBJ2-1; a tentative D call is TRBD2 (6 bases match). The CDR3 region reads CSAREEGWGNEQFF. The DNA sequence is as follows: TGCAGTGCTAGAGAGGAGGGGTGGGGCAATGAGCAGTTCTTC.